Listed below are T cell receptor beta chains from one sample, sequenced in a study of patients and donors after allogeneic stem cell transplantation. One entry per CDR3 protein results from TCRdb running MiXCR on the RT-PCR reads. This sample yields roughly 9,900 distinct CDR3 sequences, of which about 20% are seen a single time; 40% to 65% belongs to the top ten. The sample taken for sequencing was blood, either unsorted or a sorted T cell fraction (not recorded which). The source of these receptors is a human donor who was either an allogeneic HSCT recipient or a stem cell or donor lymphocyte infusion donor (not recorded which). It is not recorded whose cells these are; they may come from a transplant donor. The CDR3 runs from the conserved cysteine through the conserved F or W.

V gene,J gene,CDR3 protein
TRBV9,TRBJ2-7,CASSLETGLGEQYF
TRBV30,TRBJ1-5,CAWSVRRGPQTFNQPQHF
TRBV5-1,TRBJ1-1,CASSPGIEDTEAFF
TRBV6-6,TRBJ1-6,CLSLAPGLDSPLHF
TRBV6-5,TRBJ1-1,CASRGTASLNTEAFF
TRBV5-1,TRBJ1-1,CASSAGRRLGTEAFF
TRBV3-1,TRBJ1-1,CASSSRDRATEAFF
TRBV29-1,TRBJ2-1,CSVDAAGNYNEQFF
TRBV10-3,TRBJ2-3,CAISESIGTGTTDTQYF
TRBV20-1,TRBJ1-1,CSARVGSTNTEAFF
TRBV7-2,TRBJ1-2,CASSLTGSGGYTF
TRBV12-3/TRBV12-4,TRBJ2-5,CASSRVEQETQYF
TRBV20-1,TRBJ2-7,CSATDRRDEQYF
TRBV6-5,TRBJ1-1,CASSVLTGEAFF
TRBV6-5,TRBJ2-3,CASRLRGTDTQYF
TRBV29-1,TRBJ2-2,CSVEIQGRGTGELFF
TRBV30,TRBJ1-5,CAWSVMLVNQPQHF
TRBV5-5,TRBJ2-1,CASSPPQDNEQFF
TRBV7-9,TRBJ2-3,CASSPKKRGSTDTQYF
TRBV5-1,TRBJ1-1,CASSYSGHQNTEAFF
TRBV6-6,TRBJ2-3,CASSLLQGAKDTQYF
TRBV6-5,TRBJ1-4,CASSSPIEGEKLFF
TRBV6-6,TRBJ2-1,CATSMGSGPYNEQFF
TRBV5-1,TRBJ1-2,CASSLEGADGYTF
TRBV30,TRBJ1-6,CAWSDDGASPLHF
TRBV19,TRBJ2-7,CASSSRTENYEQYF
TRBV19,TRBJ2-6,CASSIQFTGANVLTF
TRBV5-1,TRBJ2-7,CASSRDGTFYEQYF
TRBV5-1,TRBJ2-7,CASSPSGSYEQYF
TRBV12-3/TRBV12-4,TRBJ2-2,CASSLREGRGQNTGELFF
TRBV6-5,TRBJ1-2,CASSRDRYYGYTF
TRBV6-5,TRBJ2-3,CASRAGTTRTDTQYF
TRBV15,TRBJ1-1,CATSGGRYTEAFF
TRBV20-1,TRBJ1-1,CSASLGVIEAFF
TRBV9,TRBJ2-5,CASSLEGNQETQYF
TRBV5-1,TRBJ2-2,CASSLGDSGTGELFF
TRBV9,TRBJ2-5,CASSVDGAGGETQYF
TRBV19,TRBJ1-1,CASSINDNRGLYPEAFF
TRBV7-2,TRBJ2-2,CASRTSGGVNTGELFF
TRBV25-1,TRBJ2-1,CASIREGGSEQFF
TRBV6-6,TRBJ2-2,CASKREVNAGELFF
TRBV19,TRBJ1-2,CAVKNGQGGGGYGYTF
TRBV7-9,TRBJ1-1,CASRIAGTGRAFF
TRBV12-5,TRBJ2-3,CASGLVLGQGTDTQYF
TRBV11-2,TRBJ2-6,CASSLVRQGWTSGANVLTF
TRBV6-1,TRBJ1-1,CASSQTGGGSVNTEAFF
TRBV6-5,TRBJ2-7,CASSYSGQGNEQYF
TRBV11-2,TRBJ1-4,CASSFHGTTNEKLFF
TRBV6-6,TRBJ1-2,CASSDSDSVYYGYTF
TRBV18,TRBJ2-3,CASSPPNPREGDTQYF
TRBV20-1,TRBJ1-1,CSASPPAGLNTEAFF
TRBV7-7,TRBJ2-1,CASSLDGGGEQFF
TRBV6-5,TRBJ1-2,CASSWGQGANYGYTF
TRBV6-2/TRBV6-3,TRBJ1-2,CASSYGDGANYGYTF